The source of this T cell receptor (beta chain) is a study of naive and memory T cell subsets. An oligonucleotide containing a UMI was ligated to the 3' end of TCR cDNA. Whole blood, around 2.5 ml, came from adult healthy volunteers. Input was roughly 1 to 1000 ng of DNase-treated total RNA without cell sorting. CDR1 and CDR2 from the germline V gene are SNHLY and FYNNEI. The CDR3 is 11 residues long. The V and J ends lost 7 bases and 4 bases respectively, with 7 bases between them. Ligated cDNA underwent four rounds of PCR with nested alpha and beta constant region primers and SP2. A single record per CDR3 protein comes from TCRdb applying MiXCR to the 5' RACE reads. The sample has tens of thousands of distinct CDR3 sequences; 7.2% are singletons.

The source of this sequence is a male donor in good health. This chain uses TRBV2 with TRBJ1-2, with no clear D. The CDR3 nucleotides read TGTGCCAGCACCCGGGCCTATGGCTACACCTTC. Translation: CASTRAYGYTF.